These T cell receptor beta chains were read from a single sample in a study of cytomegalovirus exposure and HLA in healthy donors. Produced via immunoSEQ multiplex PCR; TCRdb's table is partial and in-frame only. The sample has under 150,000 clones, about 86% seen once. The sequenced material came from PBMCs. The origin of the receptors is a woman aged 30 to 39 in good health and CMV-seronegative. CDR3s include the opening cysteine and the closing phenylalanine or tryptophan. The D gene is left open where the match is weak. Some rows mark clone size as missing; the rest say once, few, many or name a class of expanded clone.

TRBV18	15	TRBJ1-5	.	TRBD1	TGTGCCAGCTCACCAAAGACAGGGAGCGTGCAGCCCCAGCATTTT	CASSPKTGSVQPQHF
TRBV4-3	15	TRBJ2-7	.	.	TGCGCCAGCAGTTCAAGACAGGCGGGTTTCGACGAGCAGTACTTC	CASSSRQAGFDEQYF
TRBV27	17	TRBJ2-3	once	TRBD1	TGTGCCAGCAGTTTATCAGTCCCTGGACAGGGTTCAGATACGCAGTATTTT	CASSLSVPGQGSDTQYF
TRBV27	16	TRBJ2-3	.	TRBD2	TGTGCCAGCAGTACTAGCGGGAGGGTCGATACAGATACGCAGTATTTT	CASSTSGRVDTDTQYF
TRBV28	15	TRBJ2-3	.	.	TGTGCCAGCAGCCCCTCGGGACACTACACAGATACGCAGTATTTT	CASSPSGHYTDTQYF
TRBV6-1	14	TRBJ1-3	once	.	TGTGCCAGCAGTGATAGAGGGCCTGGAAACACCATATATTTT	CASSDRGPGNTIYF
TRBV28	18	TRBJ2-6	.	.	TGTGCCAGCAGTTTAGGGCAGAGCCCCAACTCTGGGGCCAACGTCCTGACTTTC	CASSLGQSPNSGANVLTF
TRBV18	18	TRBJ1-3	.	TRBD1	TGTGCCAGCTCACCCCCCAACAGGGGATTAAGCTCTGGAAACACCATATATTTT	CASSPPNRGLSSGNTIYF
TRBV2	14	TRBJ2-7	.	TRBD1	TGTGCCAGCAGGGGACAGGGTCACTCCTACGAGCAGTACTTC	CASRGQGHSYEQYF
TRBV5-4	16	TRBJ2-1	.	TRBD2	TGTGCCAGCAGCTTCGCTAGCGGGAGCTCCTACAATGAGCAGTTCTTC	CASSFASGSSYNEQFF
TRBV25-1	16	TRBJ2-5	.	.	TGTGCCAGCAGTGCCCGGGTGGTTGGCGGCCAAGAGACCCAGTACTTC	CASSARVVGGQETQYF